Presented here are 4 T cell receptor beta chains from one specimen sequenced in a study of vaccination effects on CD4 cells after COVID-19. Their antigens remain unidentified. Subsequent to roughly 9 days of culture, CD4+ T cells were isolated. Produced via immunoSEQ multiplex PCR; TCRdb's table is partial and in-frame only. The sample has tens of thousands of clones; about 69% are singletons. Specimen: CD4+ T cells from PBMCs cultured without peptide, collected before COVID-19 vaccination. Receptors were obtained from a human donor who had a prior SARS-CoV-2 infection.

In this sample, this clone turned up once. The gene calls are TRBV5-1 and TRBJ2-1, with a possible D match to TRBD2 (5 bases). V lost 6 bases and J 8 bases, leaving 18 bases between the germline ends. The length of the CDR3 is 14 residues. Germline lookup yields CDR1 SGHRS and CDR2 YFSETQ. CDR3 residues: CASTSGLLSDEQFF. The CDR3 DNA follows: TGCGCCAGCACCTCAGGACTCCTCTCGGATGAGCAGTTCTTC.

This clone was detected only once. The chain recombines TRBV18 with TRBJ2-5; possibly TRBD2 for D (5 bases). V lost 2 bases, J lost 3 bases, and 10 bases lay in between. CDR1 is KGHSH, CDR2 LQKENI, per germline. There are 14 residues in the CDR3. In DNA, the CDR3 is TGTGCCAGCTCACCAAAAGGACTGGAAGAGACCCAGTACTTC. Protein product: CASSPKGLEETQYF.

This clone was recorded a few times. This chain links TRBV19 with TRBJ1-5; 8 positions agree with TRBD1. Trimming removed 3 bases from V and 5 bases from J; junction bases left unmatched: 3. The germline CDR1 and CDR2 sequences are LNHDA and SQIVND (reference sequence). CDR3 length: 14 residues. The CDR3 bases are TGTGCCAGTAGTATGGGACAGGAGGATCAGCCCCAGCATTTT. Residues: CASSMGQEDQPQHF.

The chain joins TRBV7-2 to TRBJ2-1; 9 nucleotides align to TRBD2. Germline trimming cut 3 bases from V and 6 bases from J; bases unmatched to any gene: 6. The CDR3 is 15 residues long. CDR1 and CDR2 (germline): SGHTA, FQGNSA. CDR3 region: CASSFVAGAGNEQFF. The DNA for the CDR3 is TGTGCCAGCAGCTTTGTAGCGGGAGCGGGCAATGAGCAGTTCTTC.